One TCR beta chain is described in this entry. The antigen it recognizes is unknown. No base qualities exist here, and no much larger clone lies one base off it. Libraries were prepared through the immunoSEQ multiplex PCR assay. What TCRdb holds here is the immuneACCESS table cut down to in-frame rearrangements. Part of the clones is not present; checked against another copy, under half of the missing clones reflect an unresolved V gene, and the others are unexplained. A total of 95,000 to 100,000 clones appear in this sample, 75% to 95% of them only once. The ten largest clonotypes hold around 3.1% of the sample. This entry is derived from a study of T cell changes during pregnancy in multiple sclerosis (dated by TCRdb to about 2019). About the full investigation: Changes in the T cell repertoire over the course of pregnancy were examined in this study in women with multiple sclerosis.

The germline V gene encodes CDR1 SGHVS and CDR2 FNYEAQ. Trimming removed 5 bases from V and 2 bases from J, leaving 13 bases between the germline ends. From its cysteine to its phenylalanine, the CDR3 spans 15 amino acids. The DNA shown is the 45-base CDR3, in frame from base 1. The clonotype was recovered from a female donor with multiple sclerosis, enrolled in a pregnancy study. The sequencing here drew on peripheral blood, taken in the second trimester of pregnancy. The rearrangement combines TRBV7-6 with TRBJ2-1, with a weak D call of TRBD1 (5 bases match). In nucleotides, the sequence is TGTGCCAGCAGCACTAATACAGGACCCTACAATGAGCAGTTCTTC. It encodes CASSTNTGPYNEQFF.